These T cell receptor beta chains were read from a single sample in a study of blood T cell repertoires in COVID-19. Data came from immunoSEQ multiplex PCR; TCRdb stores just in-frame clones and leaves some out. This repertoire shows under 85,000 clones, roughly 89% found once; its top ten account for roughly 4%. Sequenced input: peripheral blood. Receptor source: a man aged 45-60 years with acute or convalescent COVID-19. Each CDR3 is given with its conserved first and last residue. The D gene is left open where the match is weak. The listing skips clone size in some rows; elsewhere it reads once, few, many or a size class.

TRBV2	14	-	TRBJ2-3	-	CASSAGLGADTQYF	TGTGCCAGCAGTGCAGGGCTAGGGGCAGATACGCAGTATTTT
TRBV5-5	13	-	TRBJ1-1	-	CASSSGFFTEAFF	TGTGCCAGCAGCTCCGGGTTCTTCACTGAAGCTTTCTTT
TRBV6-5	14	TRBD1	TRBJ1-6	-	CASRKQGGNSPLHF	TGTGCCAGCAGAAAACAGGGGGGGAATTCACCCCTCCACTTT
TRBV3-1/TRBV3-2	12	-	TRBJ2-5	-	CASSQGPSAQYF	TGTGCCAGCAGCCAAGGCCCCTCGGCCCAGTACTTC
TRBV18	15	-	TRBJ2-7	-	CASSHRTALSYEQYF	TGTGCCAGCTCTCATAGGACAGCCCTCTCCTACGAGCAGTACTTC
TRBV29-1	11	-	TRBJ2-3	-	CSGGAADTQYF	TGCAGCGGGGGGGCGGCAGATACGCAGTATTTT
TRBV5-1	15	-	TRBJ2-7	-	CASSMTTGVSYEQYF	TGCGCCAGCAGCATGACGACAGGCGTCTCCTACGAGCAGTACTTC
TRBV10-1	15	TRBD2	TRBJ2-1	once	CASSSGTSGINEQFF	TGCGCCAGCAGTTCCGGGACTAGCGGGATAAATGAGCAGTTCTTC
TRBV6-5	14	-	TRBJ1-3	-	CASSYGRAGNTIYF	TGTGCCAGCAGTTACGGCAGGGCTGGAAACACCATATATTTT
TRBV3-1/TRBV3-2	14	-	TRBJ1-1	-	CASSQVGGITEAFF	TGTGCCAGCAGCCAAGTTGGGGGGATCACTGAAGCTTTCTTT
TRBV28	14	TRBD2	TRBJ2-1	-	CAGSGTNYNNEQFF	TGTGCCGGGAGCGGGACGAATTATAACAATGAGCAGTTCTTC
TRBV7-9	17	-	TRBJ1-4	-	CASSPRQTVATNEKLFF	TGTGCCAGCAGCCCCCGGCAAACAGTCGCAACTAATGAAAAACTGTTTTTT
TRBV14	13	TRBD1	TRBJ1-1	-	CASSPRGPSEAFF	TGTGCCAGCAGCCCCAGGGGGCCTTCTGAAGCTTTCTTT
TRBV20-1	14	-	TRBJ1-5	-	CSASTPPTNQPQHF	TGCAGTGCTAGTACCCCCCCAACTAATCAGCCCCAGCATTTT
TRBV27	15	-	TRBJ2-3	-	CASSLSAGSTDTQYF	TGTGCCAGCAGTTTGTCGGCAGGGAGCACAGATACGCAGTATTTT
TRBV11-2	17	TRBD2	TRBJ2-1	-	CASSLEGGSVSYNEQFF	TGTGCCAGCAGCTTAGAGGGAGGGTCCGTCTCCTACAATGAGCAGTTCTTC
TRBV19	14	-	TRBJ1-3	-	CASTAGVSGNTIYF	TGTGCCAGTACCGCCGGGGTCTCTGGAAACACCATATATTTT
TRBV12-3/TRBV12-4	13	-	TRBJ2-5	-	CASRSTGPETQYF	TGTGCCAGCAGGTCGACAGGTCCGGAGACCCAGTACTTC
TRBV12-5	15	TRBD2	TRBJ2-1	-	CASGPLAGGGNEQFF	TGTGCTAGTGGCCCTTTAGCGGGAGGAGGTAATGAGCAGTTCTTC
TRBV6-2/TRBV6-3	14	-	TRBJ1-1	once	CASSWGGLNTEAFF	TGTGCCAGCAGTTGGGGGGGCTTGAACACTGAAGCTTTCTTT
TRBV27	14	-	TRBJ2-1	-	CASSPGTDLPEQFF	TGTGCCAGCAGTCCGGGGACTGACCTCCCTGAGCAGTTCTTC
TRBV19	12	TRBD1	TRBJ1-2	-	CASSIVGQGCTF	TGTGCCAGTAGTATAGTCGGACAGGGATGCACCTTC
TRBV3-1/TRBV3-2	18	TRBD2	TRBJ2-5	-	CASSQDSNRGTREETQYF	TGTGCCAGCAGCCAAGATTCAAATCGCGGGACTAGAGAAGAGACCCAGTACTTC
TRBV4-1	17	-	TRBJ2-3	-	CASSPKLLGGRADTQYF	TGCGCCAGCAGCCCCAAACTCCTGGGGGGGCGGGCAGATACGCAGTATTTT
TRBV7-9	14	TRBD2	TRBJ2-1	-	CASSSLAGGDEQFF	TGTGCCAGCAGCTCGCTAGCGGGAGGGGATGAGCAGTTCTTC
TRBV12-3/TRBV12-4	12	-	TRBJ2-7	-	CASSIISYEQYF	TGTGCCAGCAGTATAATATCCTACGAGCAGTACTTC
TRBV6-5	15	TRBD1	TRBJ1-5	-	CASSPGTGVGQPQHF	TGTGCCAGCAGCCCCGGGACAGGGGTTGGACAGCCCCAGCATTTT
TRBV5-1	16	TRBD1	TRBJ1-2	-	CASSLDFGTGEYGYTF	TGCGCCAGCAGCTTGGACTTCGGGACAGGAGAATATGGCTACACCTTC
TRBV4-1	15	-	TRBJ1-1	-	CASSQDPGRITEAFF	TGCGCCAGCAGCCAAGATCCGGGGAGAATAACTGAAGCTTTCTTT
TRBV11-3	15	-	TRBJ2-1	-	CASSPGGGAYNEQFF	TGTGCCAGCAGCCCAGGAGGGGGCGCGTACAATGAGCAGTTCTTC
TRBV7-9	13	-	TRBJ2-7	-	CASSPTSRFEQYF	TGTGCCAGCAGCCCAACCTCGAGGTTCGAGCAGTACTTC
TRBV7-7	17	TRBD1	TRBJ2-1	-	CASSLGGDGTVYNEQFF	TGTGCCAGCAGCTTAGGCGGAGACGGGACAGTTTACAATGAGCAGTTCTTC
TRBV3-1/TRBV3-2	13	TRBD2	TRBJ2-7	few	CASSQGGSREQYF	TGTGCCAGCAGCCAGGGGGGGTCGCGGGAGCAGTACTTC
TRBV7-3	14	-	TRBJ2-7	-	CASSLGWGPGEQYF	TGTGCCAGCAGCTTAGGTTGGGGGCCAGGCGAGCAGTACTTC
TRBV5-1	17	TRBD1	TRBJ1-5	few	CASSPGQGAGGNQPQHF	TGCGCCAGCAGCCCGGGACAGGGGGCTGGGGGCAATCAGCCCCAGCATTTT
TRBV7-9	18	TRBD2	TRBJ2-2	-	CASKSTSGPTRWTGELFF	TGTGCCAGCAAGAGCACTAGCGGGCCAACAAGGTGGACCGGGGAGCTGTTTTTT
TRBV7-9	15	-	TRBJ2-1	-	CASSLEVIRNNEQFF	TGTGCCAGCAGCTTAGAAGTGATTAGAAACAATGAGCAGTTCTTC
TRBV19	16	-	TRBJ2-1	-	CASSAETGLTYNEQFF	TGTGCCAGTAGTGCGGAAACGGGACTTACCTACAATGAGCAGTTCTTC
TRBV16	14	-	TRBJ1-2	-	CASSHDRVFYGYTF	TGTGCCAGCAGCCACGACAGAGTTTTCTATGGCTACACCTTC
TRBV27	14	-	TRBJ2-3	-	CASSYPGARDTQYF	TGTGCCAGCAGTTATCCAGGGGCGCGAGATACGCAGTATTTT
TRBV9	14	-	TRBJ2-7	-	CASSAGIVSYEQYF	TGTGCCAGCAGCGCCGGGATAGTATCCTACGAGCAGTACTTC
TRBV7-2	14	TRBD2	TRBJ2-3	-	CASSFSGSDDTQYF	TGTGCCAGCAGCTTTAGCGGGTCGGACGATACGCAGTATTTT
TRBV5-1	15	-	TRBJ2-3	-	CASSLGGRGADTQYF	TGCGCCAGCAGCTTGGGAGGGCGGGGCGCAGATACGCAGTATTTT
TRBV7-9	13	-	TRBJ1-4	-	CASSLDPREKLFF	TGTGCCAGCAGCTTAGATCCTCGGGAAAAACTGTTTTTT
TRBV7-2	14	-	TRBJ1-6	-	CASSPRVFNSPLHF	TGTGCCAGCAGCCCCCGGGTTTTTAATTCACCCCTCCACTTT
TRBV4-1	13	-	TRBJ2-5	-	CASSLQFGETQYF	TGCGCCAGCAGCCTCCAATTCGGGGAGACCCAGTACTTC
TRBV14	15	TRBD2	TRBJ2-1	-	CASSPTSGANNEQFF	TGTGCCAGCAGCCCTACTAGCGGGGCTAACAATGAGCAGTTCTTC
TRBV4-1	16	-	TRBJ1-5	-	CASSQEIGRLNQPQHF	TGCGCCAGCAGCCAAGAAATCGGCAGGCTAAATCAGCCCCAGCATTTT
TRBV3-1/TRBV3-2	15	TRBD1	TRBJ2-7	-	CASSQDGQGREEQYF	TGTGCCAGCAGCCAAGATGGACAGGGTAGGGAGGAGCAGTACTTC
TRBV15	14	TRBD1	TRBJ1-1	-	CATSTGTGWTEAFF	TGTGCCACCAGTACCGGGACAGGGTGGACTGAAGCTTTCTTT
TRBV3-1/TRBV3-2	14	TRBD1	TRBJ2-5	-	CASSQAQGKETQYF	TGTGCCAGCAGCCAAGCACAGGGGAAAGAGACCCAGTACTTC
TRBV11-2	17	TRBD2	TRBJ2-5	-	CASSLVGTSGGPETQYF	TGTGCCAGCAGCTTAGTCGGGACTAGCGGGGGCCCAGAGACCCAGTACTTC
TRBV19	16	TRBD1	TRBJ2-1	once	CASSIPGTGLYNEQFF	TGTGCCAGTAGTATACCGGGGACAGGCCTCTACAATGAGCAGTTCTTC
TRBV5-1	14	TRBD1	TRBJ1-4	few	CATGQGATNEKLFF	TGCGCCACCGGACAGGGGGCAACTAATGAAAAACTGTTTTTT